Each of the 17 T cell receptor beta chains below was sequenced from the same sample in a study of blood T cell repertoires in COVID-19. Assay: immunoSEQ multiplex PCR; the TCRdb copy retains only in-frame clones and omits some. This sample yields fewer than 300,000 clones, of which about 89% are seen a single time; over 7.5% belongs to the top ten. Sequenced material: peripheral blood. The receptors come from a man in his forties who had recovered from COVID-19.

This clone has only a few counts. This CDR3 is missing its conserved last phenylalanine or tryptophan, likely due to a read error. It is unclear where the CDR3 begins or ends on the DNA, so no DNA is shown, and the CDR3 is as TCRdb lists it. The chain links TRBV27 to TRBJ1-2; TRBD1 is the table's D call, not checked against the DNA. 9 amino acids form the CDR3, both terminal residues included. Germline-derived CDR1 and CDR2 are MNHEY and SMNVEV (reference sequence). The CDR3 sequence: CASTHGAVA.

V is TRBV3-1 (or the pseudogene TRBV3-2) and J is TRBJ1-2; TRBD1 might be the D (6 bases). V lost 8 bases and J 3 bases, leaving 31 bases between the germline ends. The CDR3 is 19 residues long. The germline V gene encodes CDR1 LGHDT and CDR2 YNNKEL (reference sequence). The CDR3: CASAVGAGARRATYYGYTF. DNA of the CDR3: TGTGCCAGCGCCGTCGGGGCGGGGGCGCGTCGGGCCACGTACTATGGCTACACCTTC.

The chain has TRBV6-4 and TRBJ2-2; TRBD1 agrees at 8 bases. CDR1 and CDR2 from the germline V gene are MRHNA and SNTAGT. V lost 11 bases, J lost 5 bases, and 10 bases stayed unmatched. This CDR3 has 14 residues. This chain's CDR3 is CASQPDRGTGELFF. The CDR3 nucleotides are TGTGCCTCCCAGCCTGACAGGGGAACCGGGGAGCTGTTTTTT.

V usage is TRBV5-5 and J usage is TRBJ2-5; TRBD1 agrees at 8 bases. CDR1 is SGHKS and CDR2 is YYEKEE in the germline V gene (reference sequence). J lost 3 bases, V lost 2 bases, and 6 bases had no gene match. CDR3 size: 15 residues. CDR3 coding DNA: TGTGCCAGCAGCTTAGGCCGGACAGGGAAAGAGACCCAGTACTTC. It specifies CASSLGRTGKETQYF.

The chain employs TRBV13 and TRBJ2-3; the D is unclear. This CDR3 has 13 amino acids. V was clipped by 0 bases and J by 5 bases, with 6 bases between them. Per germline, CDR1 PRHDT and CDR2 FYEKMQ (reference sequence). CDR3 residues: CASSLGRGDTQYF. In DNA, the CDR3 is TGTGCCAGCAGCTTAGGTCGCGGAGATACGCAGTATTTT.

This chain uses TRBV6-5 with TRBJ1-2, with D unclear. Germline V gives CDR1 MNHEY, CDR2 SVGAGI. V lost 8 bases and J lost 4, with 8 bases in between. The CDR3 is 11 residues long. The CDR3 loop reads CASRDAYGYTF. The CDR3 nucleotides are TGTGCCAGCCGGGATGCCTATGGCTACACCTTC.

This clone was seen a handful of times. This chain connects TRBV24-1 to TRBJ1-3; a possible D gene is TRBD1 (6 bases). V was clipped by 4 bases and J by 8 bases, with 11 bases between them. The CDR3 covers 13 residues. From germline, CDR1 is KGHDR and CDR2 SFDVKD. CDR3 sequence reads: CATSETGVDTIYF. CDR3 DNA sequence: TGTGCCACCAGTGAGACAGGTGTGGACACCATATATTTT.

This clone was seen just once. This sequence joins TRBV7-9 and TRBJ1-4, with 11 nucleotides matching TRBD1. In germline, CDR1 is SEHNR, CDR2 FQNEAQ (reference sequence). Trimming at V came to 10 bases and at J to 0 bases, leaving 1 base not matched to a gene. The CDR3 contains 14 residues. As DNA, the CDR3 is TGTGCCACGGGACAGGGGGCAACTAATGAAAAACTGTTTTTT. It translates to CATGQGATNEKLFF.

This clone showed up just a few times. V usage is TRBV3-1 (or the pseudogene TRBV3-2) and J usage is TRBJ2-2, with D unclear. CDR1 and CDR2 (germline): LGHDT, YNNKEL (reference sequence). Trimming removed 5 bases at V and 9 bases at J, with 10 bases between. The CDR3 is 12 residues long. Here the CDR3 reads CASSSRLRELFF. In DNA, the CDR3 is TGTGCCAGCAGCTCGAGACTCAGGGAGCTGTTTTTT.

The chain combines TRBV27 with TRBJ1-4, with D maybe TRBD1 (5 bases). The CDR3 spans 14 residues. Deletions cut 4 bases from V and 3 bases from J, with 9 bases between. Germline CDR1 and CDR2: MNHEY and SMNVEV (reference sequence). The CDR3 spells CASSYRWANEKLFF. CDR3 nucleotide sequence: TGTGCCAGCAGTTACAGGTGGGCTAATGAAAAACTGTTTTTT.

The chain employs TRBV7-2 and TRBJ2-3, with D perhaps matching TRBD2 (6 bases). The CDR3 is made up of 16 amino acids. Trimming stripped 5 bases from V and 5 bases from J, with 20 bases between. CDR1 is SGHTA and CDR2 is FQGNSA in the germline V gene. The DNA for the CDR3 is TGTGCCAGCAGCATACGACTAGTGGGGGTTGGAGATACGCAGTATTTT. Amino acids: CASSIRLVGVGDTQYF.

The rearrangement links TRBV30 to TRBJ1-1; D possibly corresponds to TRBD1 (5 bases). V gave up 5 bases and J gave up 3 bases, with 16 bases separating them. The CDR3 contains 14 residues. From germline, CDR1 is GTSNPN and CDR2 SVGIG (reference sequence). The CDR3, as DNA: TGTGCCTGGTACACAGGCGCCCTTGACACTGAAGCTTTCTTT. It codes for CAWYTGALDTEAFF.

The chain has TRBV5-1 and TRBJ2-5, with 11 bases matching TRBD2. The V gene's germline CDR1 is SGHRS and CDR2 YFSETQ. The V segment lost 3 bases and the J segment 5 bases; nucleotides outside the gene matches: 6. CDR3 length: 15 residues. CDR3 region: CASSSLAGEGETQYF. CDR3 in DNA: TGCGCCAGCAGCTCACTAGCGGGAGAGGGTGAGACCCAGTACTTC.

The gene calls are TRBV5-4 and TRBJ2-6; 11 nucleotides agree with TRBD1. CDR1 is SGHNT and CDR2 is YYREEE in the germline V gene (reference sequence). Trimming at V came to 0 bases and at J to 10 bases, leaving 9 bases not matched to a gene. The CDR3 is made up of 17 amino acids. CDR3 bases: TGTGCCAGCAGCTTGGGGCGGTGGGGGACAGGGGGGAACGTCCTGACTTTC. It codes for CASSLGRWGTGGNVLTF.

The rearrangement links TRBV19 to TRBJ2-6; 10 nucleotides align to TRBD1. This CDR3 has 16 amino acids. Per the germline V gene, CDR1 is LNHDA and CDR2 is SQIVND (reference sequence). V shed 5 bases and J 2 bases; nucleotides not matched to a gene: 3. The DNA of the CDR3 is TGTGCCAGTAGTTCGGACAGGGGGGCTGGGGCCAACGTCCTGACTTTC. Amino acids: CASSSDRGAGANVLTF.

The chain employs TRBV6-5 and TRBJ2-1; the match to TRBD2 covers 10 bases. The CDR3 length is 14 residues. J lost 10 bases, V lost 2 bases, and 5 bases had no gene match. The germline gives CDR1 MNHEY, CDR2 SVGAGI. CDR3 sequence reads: CASSYRASGSEQFF. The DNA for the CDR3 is TGTGCCAGCAGTTACAGGGCTAGCGGGAGCGAGCAGTTCTTC.

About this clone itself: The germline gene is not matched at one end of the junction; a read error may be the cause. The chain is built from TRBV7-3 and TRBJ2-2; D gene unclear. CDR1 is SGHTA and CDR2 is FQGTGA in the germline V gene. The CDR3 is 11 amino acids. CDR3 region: CASSLTGELFF. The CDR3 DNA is TGTGCCAGCAGCCTAACCGGGGAGCTGTTTTTT.